The rows below give T cell receptor beta chains drawn from one sample of a study of T-cell memory formation after mild COVID-19. TCRdb reprocessed the 5' RACE reads via MiXCR and lists one record per CDR3 protein. The sample includes approximately 100,000 distinct CDR3 sequences, around 12% of them seen just once. The sequencing input was PBMCs or a T cell subset sorted from them (not recorded which). The receptors here all came from an adult woman who had mild COVID-19 (a few samples of this study predate the infection). Cell type and time point are not known. The CDR3 runs from the conserved cysteine through the conserved F or W. Fields, in order: J gene, D gene, clone size, V gene, CDR3 protein, CDR3 DNA. A D gene is named only where the DNA matches it firmly. Some rows mark clone size as missing; the rest say once, few, many or name a class of expanded clone.

>TRBJ2-5|TRBD2|few|TRBV7-9
CASSYDNQGLAGSETQYF
TGTGCCAGCAGCTACGACAACCAGGGACTAGCGGGATCGGAGACCCAGTACTTC
>TRBJ2-1|NA|NA|TRBV21-1
CASKSQSSYNEQFF
TGTGCCAGCAAGAGTCAGAGCTCCTACAATGAGCAGTTCTTC
>TRBJ2-5|NA|NA|TRBV7-8
CASSASSRGKETQYF
TGTGCCAGCAGCGCATCCTCAAGGGGGAAAGAGACCCAGTACTTC
>TRBJ2-2|TRBD1|few|TRBV30
CAWDRGNTGELFF
TGTGCCTGGGACAGGGGGAACACCGGGGAGCTGTTTTTT
>TRBJ2-1|NA|few|TRBV14
CASSPPGNYNEQFF
TGTGCCAGCAGCCCGCCGGGAAACTACAATGAGCAGTTCTTC
>TRBJ2-3|TRBD2|few|TRBV12-3/TRBV12-4
CASSSGGGATDTQYF
TGTGCCAGCAGCTCAGGCGGGGGGGCCACAGATACGCAGTATTTT
>TRBJ2-1|NA|NA|TRBV20-1
CGAREPTGVNEQFF
TGCGGTGCTAGAGAACCTACGGGGGTCAATGAGCAGTTCTTC
>TRBJ2-1|NA|many|TRBV7-8
CASTRGPVYNEQFF
TGTGCCAGCACTAGGGGACCGGTATACAATGAGCAGTTCTTC
>TRBJ2-7|NA|few|TRBV27
CASSLSRVRAGNPPYEQYF
TGTGCCAGCAGTTTATCGAGGGTCAGAGCGGGCAACCCTCCCTACGAGCAGTACTTC
>TRBJ2-2|TRBD2|few|TRBV6-5
CASSQLAGGTGELFF
TGTGCCAGCAGTCAACTAGCGGGAGGGACCGGGGAGCTGTTTTTT
>TRBJ1-5|NA|NA|TRBV5-5
CASSFSSGANQPQHF
TGTGCCAGCAGCTTCTCATCAGGGGCGAATCAGCCCCAGCATTTT
>TRBJ2-7|TRBD1|NA|TRBV5-1
CASSALGQASSSYEQYF
TGCGCCAGCAGCGCCCTGGGACAGGCCTCAAGCTCCTACGAGCAGTACTTC
>TRBJ1-1|NA|few|TRBV4-1
CASSLLGRLNTEAFF
TGCGCCAGCAGCCTCCTAGGCAGACTGAACACTGAAGCTTTCTTT
>TRBJ1-2|NA|few|TRBV7-2
CASPQRGIGAGYTF
TGTGCCAGCCCACAGCGGGGTATCGGTGCTGGCTACACCTTC
>TRBJ2-2|NA|NA|TRBV13
CASSPISSQGTSTGELFF
TGTGCCAGCAGTCCTATATCCAGTCAGGGAACGAGCACCGGGGAGCTGTTTTTT
>TRBJ2-5|NA|few|TRBV6-2/TRBV6-3
CASSYSLGQGWTQYF
TGTGCCAGCAGTTACTCCCTGGGGCAGGGCTGGACCCAGTACTTC
>TRBJ2-7|TRBD1|NA|TRBV15
CATSGTGAYEQYF
TGTGCCACCTCCGGGACAGGGGCATACGAGCAGTACTTC
>TRBJ2-7|NA|NA|TRBV9
CASALGLSQREQYF
TGTGCCAGCGCGTTGGGCCTCTCCCAAAGAGAGCAGTACTTC
>TRBJ2-1|TRBD1|NA|TRBV7-6
CASSLAETGDNEQFF
TGTGCCAGCAGCTTAGCTGAGACAGGGGACAATGAGCAGTTCTTC
>TRBJ2-7|NA|NA|TRBV6-2/TRBV6-3
CASSYGHYEQYF
TGTGCCAGCAGTTACGGGCACTACGAGCAGTACTTC
>TRBJ1-1|NA|NA|TRBV29-1
CSVEYPGQNTEAFF
TGCAGCGTTGAGTACCCGGGACAGAACACTGAAGCTTTCTTT
>TRBJ2-1|TRBD2|NA|TRBV10-3
CAISDYGGDNEQFF
TGTGCCATCAGTGACTATGGGGGGGATAATGAGCAGTTCTTC
>TRBJ2-7|TRBD2|few|TRBV6-5
CASSKGTSGAYEQYF
TGTGCCAGCTCCAAAGGGACTAGTGGGGCCTACGAGCAGTACTTC
>TRBJ2-2|NA|few|TRBV5-4
CASSLSLGARRTGELFF
TGTGCCAGCAGCTTGAGTCTTGGGGCGCGTCGCACCGGGGAGCTGTTTTTT
>TRBJ2-7|NA|NA|TRBV16
CASSQSSYEQYF
TGTGCCAGCAGCCAATCCTCCTACGAGCAGTACTTC
>TRBJ2-7|NA|few|TRBV15
CATSRGDKPSYEQYF
TGTGCCACCAGCCGGGGGGACAAGCCCTCCTACGAGCAGTACTTC
>TRBJ2-7|NA|once|TRBV4-1
CASSRPGSYEQYF
TGCGCCAGCAGCCGTCCAGGGTCCTACGAGCAGTACTTC
>TRBJ2-1|NA|few|TRBV6-2/TRBV6-3
CASSYGPYNEQFF
TGTGCCAGCAGTTACGGTCCCTACAATGAGCAGTTCTTC
>TRBJ2-7|TRBD2|few|TRBV27
CASSLYSGGAKNYEQYF
TGTGCCAGCAGTTTATACAGCGGGGGAGCTAAAAACTACGAGCAGTACTTC
>TRBJ2-7|TRBD2|few|TRBV20-1
CSAWSSGEQYF
TGCAGTGCTTGGTCTAGCGGGGAGCAGTACTTC
>TRBJ2-3|TRBD2|many|TRBV12-3/TRBV12-4
CASKLAPATQYF
TGTGCCAGCAAACTAGCGCCAGCTACGCAGTATTTT
>TRBJ2-5|NA|NA|TRBV7-9
CASSFGQGIQETQYF
TGTGCCAGCAGCTTTGGGCAGGGGATTCAAGAGACCCAGTACTTC
>TRBJ2-7|NA|few|TRBV2
CASSDAEGDEQYF
TGTGCCAGCAGTGACGCTGAGGGCGACGAGCAGTACTTC
>TRBJ2-2|NA|few|TRBV4-1
CASSLPPGTGELFF
TGCGCCAGCAGCCTACCACCCGGCACCGGGGAGCTGTTTTTT
>TRBJ2-1|TRBD1|few|TRBV5-1
CASSLLGTASVDEQFF
TGCGCCAGCAGCTTGTTGGGGACAGCGAGCGTAGATGAGCAGTTCTTC
>TRBJ2-2|NA|many|TRBV12-3/TRBV12-4
CASSLGTGELFF
TGTGCCAGCAGTTTGGGGACCGGGGAGCTGTTTTTT
>TRBJ1-1|TRBD1|NA|TRBV7-9
CASSSLGSTGDTEAFF
TGTGCCAGCAGCTCGTTAGGTAGTACAGGGGACACTGAAGCTTTCTTT
>TRBJ2-7|TRBD1|NA|TRBV20-1
CSARDLTGGPYEQYF
TGCAGTGCTAGAGATTTGACAGGGGGCCCCTACGAGCAGTACTTC
>TRBJ2-7|NA|NA|TRBV28
CASSPSGWYEQYF
TGTGCCAGCAGTCCTTCGGGGTGGTACGAGCAGTACTTC
>TRBJ2-7|TRBD1|NA|TRBV30
CACGTASYEQYF
TGTGCCTGCGGGACAGCTTCCTACGAGCAGTACTTC
>TRBJ2-1|NA|NA|TRBV5-1
CATSEATASYNEQFF
TGCGCCACCAGTGAGGCTACGGCCTCCTACAATGAGCAGTTCTTC
>TRBJ2-2|NA|few|TRBV25-1
CASSEFWTASNTGELFF
TGTGCCAGCAGTGAATTTTGGACGGCCTCGAACACCGGGGAGCTGTTTTTT
>TRBJ2-3|TRBD2|NA|TRBV24-1
CATSVGTSGTDTQYF
TGTGCCACCAGTGTCGGGACTAGTGGGACAGATACGCAGTATTTT
>TRBJ2-1|NA|few|TRBV7-6
CASSLGDNEQFF
TGTGCCAGCAGCTTGGGGGATAATGAGCAGTTCTTC
>TRBJ2-3|TRBD2|few|TRBV9
CASSETGTSGDTDTQYF
TGTGCCAGCAGCGAGACCGGGACTAGCGGGGACACAGATACGCAGTATTTT
>TRBJ2-7|NA|few|TRBV6-5
CASSYSAPNGALGEQYF
TGTGCCAGCAGTTACTCGGCACCTAATGGTGCGTTGGGGGAGCAGTACTTC
>TRBJ2-7|NA|few|TRBV7-7
CASSLNHPTDSYEQYF
TGTGCTAGCAGCTTGAATCACCCGACGGACTCCTACGAGCAGTACTTC